Following are 16 T cell receptor beta chains from one sample sequenced in a study of cytomegalovirus exposure and HLA in healthy donors. With 60 Vbeta and 13 Jbeta primers, the PCR was carried out. TCRdb's table, derived via immunoSEQ multiplex PCR, lists solely in-frame clones and lacks some. The sample consists of around 140,000 clones, approximately 74% of them appearing once. The source material was PBMCs. These TCRs come from a male donor in good health and CMV-seronegative.

The chain couples TRBV27 to TRBJ1-2; D call uncertain. The CDR3 runs to 14 residues. Deletions cut 4 bases from V and 6 bases from J, with 15 bases between. The germline CDR1 and CDR2 sequences are MNHEY and SMNVEV (reference sequence). The CDR3 here is CASSSGLGGNGYTF. CDR3 DNA: TGTGCCAGCAGTTCCGGGCTAGGAGGGAATGGCTACACCTTC.

The chain carries TRBV7-2 and TRBJ2-7, with D possibly TRBD1 on 6 matching bases. The CDR3 has 14 amino acids. V gave up 3 bases and J gave up 3 bases, with 12 bases separating them. Per the germline V gene, CDR1 is SGHTA and CDR2 is FQGNSA. The CDR3 DNA reads as TGTGCCAGCAGCTTGGCGACAGGACACTACGAGCAGTACTTC. The encoded protein is CASSLATGHYEQYF.

The genes are TRBV7-8 and TRBJ2-5, with 10 positions matching TRBD2. The CDR3 contains 15 residues. Germline-derived CDR1 and CDR2 are SGHVS and FQNEAQ. J lost 5 bases, V lost 5 bases, and 8 bases had no gene match. The CDR3 sequence: CASSPASGGYETQYF. CDR3 DNA sequence: TGTGCCAGCAGCCCCGCTAGCGGGGGTTACGAGACCCAGTACTTC.

This chain uses TRBV5-5 with TRBJ1-4, with 10 nucleotides matching TRBD1. The germline V gene has CDR1 SGHKS and CDR2 YYEKEE (reference sequence). The CDR3 runs 15 residues. The V and J ends lost 5 bases and 7 bases, in that order; junction bases with no gene match: 8. CDR3 DNA sequence: TGTGCCAGCAGTTACCTGACAGGGGGCTTTGAAAAACTGTTTTTT. Protein product: CASSYLTGGFEKLFF.

V gene TRBV5-1 combines with J gene TRBJ2-7; D is possibly TRBD2 (7 bases). The CDR3 is made up of 17 amino acids. Trimming stripped 0 bases from V and 4 bases from J, with 20 bases between. CDR1 and CDR2 (germline): SGHRS, YFSETQ. The CDR3 DNA reads TGCGCCAGCAGCTTGGAAGGGGGGGAGAACAGTGGGTACGAGCAGTACTTC. It translates to CASSLEGGENSGYEQYF.

In this sample, this clone turned up once. This chain links TRBV7-2 with TRBJ1-5; D is possibly TRBD1 (5 bases). This CDR3 is built from 13 residues. The V gene's germline CDR1 is SGHTA and CDR2 FQGNSA. The V end lost 4 bases, the J end lost 4 bases, and 8 bases lay between the germline ends. CDR3 DNA: TGTGCCAGCAGCTCCCAGGGAAATCAGCCCCAGCATTTT. Its translation: CASSSQGNQPQHF.

In its sample, this clone was seen once. J is TRBJ1-3 and V is TRBV7-2; D possibly corresponds to TRBD1 (5 bases). The germline V gene encodes CDR1 SGHTA and CDR2 FQGNSA. This CDR3 is 16 amino acids long. Trimming stripped 3 bases from V and 0 bases from J, with 12 bases between. This CDR3 reads CASSFATVNSGNTIYF. The DNA of the CDR3 is TGTGCCAGCAGCTTCGCGACAGTCAACTCTGGAAACACCATATATTTT.

The V gene is TRBV7-2, the J gene TRBJ2-1; a weak D match, TRBD1 (5 bases). Trimming cost V 5 bases and J 5 bases, with 13 bases left between them. CDR3 length equals 14 residues. Germline V gene lookup returns CDR1 SGHTA and CDR2 FQGNSA. CDR3 coding DNA: TGTGCCAGCAGCCTACAGACAGCTAACAATGAGCAGTTCTTC. It is translated as CASSLQTANNEQFF.

This chain connects TRBV30 to TRBJ1-1; D call uncertain. V was clipped by 5 bases and J by 0 bases, with 4 bases between them. The germline V gene has CDR1 GTSNPN and CDR2 SVGIG (reference sequence). The CDR3 spans 11 residues. CDR3 bases: TGTGCCTGGTGGCTGAACACTGAAGCTTTCTTT. Its translation: CAWWLNTEAFF. Variable domain in full (rest from reference TRBV30 and TRBJ1-1): SQTIHQWPATLVQPVGSPLSLECTVEGTSNPNLYWYRQAAGRGLQLLFYSVGIGQISSEVPQNLSASRPQDRQFILSSKKLLLSDSGFYLCAWWLNTEAFFGQGTRLTVV.

The CDR3 loop is CASSYSSGGVNTEAFF. In nucleotides, the CDR3 is TGTGCCAGCAGTTACTCGAGCGGGGGAGTGAACACTGAAGCTTTCTTT. The chain uses TRBV6-5 and TRBJ1-1; a possible D gene is TRBD1 (5 bases). The CDR3 is made up of 16 amino acids. With 0 bases removed from V and 0 bases from J, the gap between germline ends came to 11 bases. In germline, CDR1 is MNHEY, CDR2 SVGAGI.

The gene calls are TRBV11-2 and TRBJ1-3; D perhaps matches TRBD1 (6 bases). The CDR3 extends over 15 amino acids. Trimming removed 4 bases at V and 4 bases at J, with 14 bases between. CDR1 and CDR2 from the germline V gene are SGHAT and FQNNGV. The CDR3 DNA follows: TGTGCCAGCAGCTCGATATCGAGGGGGGGAAACACCATATATTTT. Translation: CASSSISRGGNTIYF.

This clone has only a few counts. This rearrangement joins TRBV25-1 to TRBJ2-4; TRBD1 aligns across 10 bases. With V trimmed by 5 bases and J by 7 bases, 8 bases remained unmatched. Per germline, CDR1 MGHDK and CDR2 SYGVNS. This CDR3 is 15 amino acids long. Here the CDR3 reads CASSQLDRGINIQYF. As DNA, the CDR3 is TGTGCCAGCAGTCAATTGGACAGGGGGATCAACATTCAGTACTTC. The full variable domain, completed using reference TRBV25-1 and TRBJ2-4, is EADIYQTPRYLVIGTGKKITLECSQTMGHDKMYWYQQDPGMELHLIHYSYGVNSTEKGDLSSESTVSRIRTEHFPLTLESARPSHTSQYLCASSQLDRGINIQYFGAGTRLSVL.

This rearrangement joins TRBV19 to TRBJ2-2; the D gene is possibly TRBD1 (6 bases). The V and J ends lost 3 bases and 6 bases respectively, with 11 bases between them. CDR1 is LNHDA, CDR2 SQIVND, per germline (reference sequence). The CDR3 has 14 amino acids. CDR3 region: CASSMLAGAGELFF. The CDR3 DNA reads TGTGCCAGTAGTATGTTAGCAGGGGCCGGGGAGCTGTTTTTT.

The chain joins TRBV7-9 to TRBJ1-1, with D possibly matching TRBD1 (5 bases). The germline CDR1 and CDR2 sequences are SEHNR and FQNEAQ (reference sequence). Trimming removed 5 bases from V and 8 bases from J, with 15 bases in between. The CDR3 contains 13 residues. CDR3: CASSKQAGEEAFF. The DNA for the CDR3 is TGTGCCAGCAGCAAACAGGCCGGAGAGGAAGCTTTCTTT.

V is TRBV7-6 and J is TRBJ2-5; 14 positions match TRBD2. This CDR3 has 20 residues. CDR1 is SGHVS, CDR2 FNYEAQ, per germline. Trimming took 5 bases from V and 5 from J; bases not matched to a gene: 19. In DNA, the CDR3 is TGTGCCAGCAGCCCCTTATGGGGAGCGGGACTAGCGGGAGCGCATGAGACCCAGTACTTC. Its protein is CASSPLWGAGLAGAHETQYF.

CDR3 coding DNA: TGTGCCAGCAGTGTAAACAGAAGCTACACCTTC. Translation: CASSVNRSYTF. The genes are TRBV2 and TRBJ1-2, with D unclear. The CDR3 contains 11 residues. The V end was cut by 4 bases, the J end by 9 bases, with 9 bases between. Germline CDR1 reads SNHLY; CDR2 reads FYNNEI.